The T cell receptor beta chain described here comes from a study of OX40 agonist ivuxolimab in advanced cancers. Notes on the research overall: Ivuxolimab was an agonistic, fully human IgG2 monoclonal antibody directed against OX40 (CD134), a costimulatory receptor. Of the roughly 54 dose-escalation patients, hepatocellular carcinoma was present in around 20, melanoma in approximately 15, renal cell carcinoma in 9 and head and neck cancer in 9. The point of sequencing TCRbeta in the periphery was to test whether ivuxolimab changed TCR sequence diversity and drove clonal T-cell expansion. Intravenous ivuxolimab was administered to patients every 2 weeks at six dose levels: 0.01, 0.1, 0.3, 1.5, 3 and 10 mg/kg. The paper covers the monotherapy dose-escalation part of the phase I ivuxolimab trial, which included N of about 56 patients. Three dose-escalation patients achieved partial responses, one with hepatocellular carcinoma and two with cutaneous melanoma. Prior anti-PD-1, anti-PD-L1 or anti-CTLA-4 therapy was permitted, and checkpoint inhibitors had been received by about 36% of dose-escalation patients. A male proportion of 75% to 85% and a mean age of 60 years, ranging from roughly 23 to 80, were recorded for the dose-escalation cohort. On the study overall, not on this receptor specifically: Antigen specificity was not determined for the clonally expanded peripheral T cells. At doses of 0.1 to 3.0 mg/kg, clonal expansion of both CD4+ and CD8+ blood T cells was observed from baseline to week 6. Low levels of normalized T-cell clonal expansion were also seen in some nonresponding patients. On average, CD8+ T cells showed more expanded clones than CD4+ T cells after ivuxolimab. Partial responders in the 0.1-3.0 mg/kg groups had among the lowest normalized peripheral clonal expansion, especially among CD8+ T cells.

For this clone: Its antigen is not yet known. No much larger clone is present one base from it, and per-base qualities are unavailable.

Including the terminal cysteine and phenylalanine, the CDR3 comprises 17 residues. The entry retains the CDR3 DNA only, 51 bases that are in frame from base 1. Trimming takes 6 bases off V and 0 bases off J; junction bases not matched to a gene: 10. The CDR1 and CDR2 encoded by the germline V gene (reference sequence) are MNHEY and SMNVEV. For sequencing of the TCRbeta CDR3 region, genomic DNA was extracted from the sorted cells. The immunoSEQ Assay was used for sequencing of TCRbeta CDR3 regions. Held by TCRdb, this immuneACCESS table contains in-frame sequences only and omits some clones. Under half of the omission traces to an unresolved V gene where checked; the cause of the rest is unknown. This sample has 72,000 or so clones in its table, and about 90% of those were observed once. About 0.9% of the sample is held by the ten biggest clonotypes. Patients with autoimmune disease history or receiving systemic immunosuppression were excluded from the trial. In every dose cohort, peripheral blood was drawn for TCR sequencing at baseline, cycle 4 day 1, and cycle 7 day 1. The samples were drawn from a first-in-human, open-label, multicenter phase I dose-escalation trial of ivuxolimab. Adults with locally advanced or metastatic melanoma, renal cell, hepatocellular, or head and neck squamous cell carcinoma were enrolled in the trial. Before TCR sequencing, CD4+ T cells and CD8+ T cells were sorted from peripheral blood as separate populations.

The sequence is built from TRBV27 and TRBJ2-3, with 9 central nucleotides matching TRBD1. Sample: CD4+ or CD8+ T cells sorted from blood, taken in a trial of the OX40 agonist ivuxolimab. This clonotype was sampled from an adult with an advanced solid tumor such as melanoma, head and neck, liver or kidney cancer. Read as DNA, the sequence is TGTGCCAGCAGGAGGCGGACAGGGGTCCCCAGCACAGATACGCAGTATTTT. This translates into CASRRRTGVPSTDTQYF.